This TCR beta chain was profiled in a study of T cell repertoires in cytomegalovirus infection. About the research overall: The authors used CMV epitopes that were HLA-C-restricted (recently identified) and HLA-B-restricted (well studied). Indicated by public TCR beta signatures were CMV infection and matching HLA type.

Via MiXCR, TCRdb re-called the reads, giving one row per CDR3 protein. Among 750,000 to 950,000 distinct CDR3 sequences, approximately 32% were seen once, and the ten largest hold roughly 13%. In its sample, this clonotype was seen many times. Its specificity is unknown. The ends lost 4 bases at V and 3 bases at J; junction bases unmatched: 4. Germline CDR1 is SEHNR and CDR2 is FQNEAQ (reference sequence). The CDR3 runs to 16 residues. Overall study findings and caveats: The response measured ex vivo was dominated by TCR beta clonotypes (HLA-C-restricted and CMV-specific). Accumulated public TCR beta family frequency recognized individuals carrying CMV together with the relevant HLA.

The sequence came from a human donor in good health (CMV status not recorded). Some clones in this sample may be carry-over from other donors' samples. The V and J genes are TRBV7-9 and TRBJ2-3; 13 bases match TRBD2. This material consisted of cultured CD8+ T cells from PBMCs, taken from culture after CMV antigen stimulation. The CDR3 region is CASSSGLAGATDTQYF. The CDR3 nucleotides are TGTGCCAGCAGCTCCGGACTAGCGGGGGCGACAGATACGCAGTATTTT.